This TCR beta chain was documented in a study of T-cell reconstitution after alpha-beta-depleted transplantation in children. V was pared by 1 base and J by 7 bases, with 4 bases of the junction left unmatched. CDR1 and CDR2 from the germline V gene are DFQATT and SNEGSKA (reference sequence). CDR3 length: 13 residues. It was with unique molecular identifiers that the TCRbeta library was prepared. TCRdb re-called the PCR reads with MiXCR, one entry per CDR3 protein. The sample lists around 600,000 distinct CDR3 sequences, roughly a tenth seen once, with less than 5% in the top ten. This clonotype was counted many times.

The sequence was collected from a human donor who donated a stem cell graft to a child with acute myeloid leukemia. Sequenced here: PBMCs from the stem cell graft donor, sampled from the stem cell graft. The V and J genes are TRBV20-1 and TRBJ2-1; 7 bases are a match to TRBD2. The CDR3 reads CSARAGLVNEQFF. For the CDR3, the DNA is TGCAGTGCTAGAGCAGGACTAGTAAATGAGCAGTTCTTC.